The 2 T cell receptor beta chains below were found in one sample sequenced in a study of T cell responses to AZD1222 COVID-19 vaccine. Method: immunoSEQ multiplex PCR; TCRdb's copy keeps in-frame clones and lacks some. The sample lists about 88,000 clones; roughly 89% were seen once. This specimen was peripheral blood, taken on day 0 of MenACWY control vaccination. Source of these receptors: an adult in good health.

CDR3 sequence: CASSASLGVGGGETQYF. The DNA of the CDR3 is TGTGCCAGCAGCGCCTCGTTGGGAGTGGGAGGCGGTGAGACCCAGTACTTC. The chain carries TRBV9 and TRBJ2-5, with a possible D match to TRBD2 (6 bases). The germline gives CDR1 SGDLS, CDR2 YYNGEE. CDR3 size: 17 residues. V lost 3 bases and J lost 5, with 23 bases in between.

The chain links TRBV6-5 to TRBJ1-1; 7 nucleotides align to TRBD1. Per the germline V gene, CDR1 is MNHEY and CDR2 is SVGAGI. Losses at the gene ends were 5 bases for V and 7 bases for J; bases not matched to a gene: 4. The CDR3 totals 12 residues. In DNA, the CDR3 is TGTGCCAGCAGTACGCAGGGGGGTGAAGCTTTCTTT. Its translation is CASSTQGGEAFF.